This entry is about one T cell receptor beta chain. The patients chosen for sequencing had shown expansion of CD8+CD57+ cells (detected by flow cytometry). Each of the patients presented with severe acquired aplastic anemia. Among the patients, none had received any therapy at the time of blood sampling. This sample is drawn from a study of CD8+CD57+ T cells in acquired aplastic anemia. On the study more broadly: Each DNA sample taken from sorted CD4+ and CD8+ cells came to 2.5 to 4 ug on average.

Using genomic DNA as the template, TCR beta VDJ and CDR3 profiling was carried out. From the reads, TCRdb called clonotypes with MiXCR, one entry per CDR3 protein. The table includes under 500,000 distinct CDR3 sequences, roughly a third detected once. Germline V gene lookup returns CDR1 SNHLY and CDR2 FYNNEI. V lost 5 bases and J lost 3, with 13 bases in between. This CDR3 contains 14 residues. The chain joins TRBV2 to TRBJ1-1, with D uncertain. The sequence was collected from a human donor with aplastic anemia. The sequencing input was sorted CD4+, CD8+, or CD8+CD57+ T cells (not recorded which) from PBMCs. In nucleotides, the CDR3 is TGTGCCAGCAGTACCATACGAGGGTACACTGAAGCTTTCTTT. This gives the protein CASSTIRGYTEAFF.